Reported below is one TCR beta chain. Its matching antigen is unknown. Germline CDR1 reads SGDLS; CDR2 reads YYNGEE. CDR3 length: 14 amino acids. The V end was cut by 3 bases, the J end by 0 bases, with 10 bases between. Diagnosis rested on symptoms, serum thyroxine and TRAb, thyroid ultrasound, and orbital computed tomography. Using RNA transcripts as the source, TCR beta CDR3 regions were amplified. RT-PCR in the first round (using the HTBI primer set) targeted the TCR CDR3. In TCRdb, the multiplex PCR reads were re-called with MiXCR into one record per CDR3 protein. The data show 380,000 or so distinct CDR3 sequences, around an eighth seen once. This sample is part of a study of T cells in Graves' hyperthyroidism and ophthalmopathy. Study in general: It was at initial diagnosis, before any treatment, that peripheral blood was collected.

Study observations and caveats: Appearing also in blood were most of the thyroid clonotypes expanded above 0.001. With a median lead of 6.5 months before onset, the model predicted ophthalmopathy.

The TCR sequence derives from a young man with Graves' hyperthyroidism that later progressed to Graves' ophthalmopathy. Input material: blood. The V and J genes are TRBV9 and TRBJ2-7; D is unclear. The CDR3 loop is CASSEALPSYEQYF. DNA for the CDR3: TGTGCCAGCAGCGAGGCACTGCCCTCCTACGAGCAGTACTTC.